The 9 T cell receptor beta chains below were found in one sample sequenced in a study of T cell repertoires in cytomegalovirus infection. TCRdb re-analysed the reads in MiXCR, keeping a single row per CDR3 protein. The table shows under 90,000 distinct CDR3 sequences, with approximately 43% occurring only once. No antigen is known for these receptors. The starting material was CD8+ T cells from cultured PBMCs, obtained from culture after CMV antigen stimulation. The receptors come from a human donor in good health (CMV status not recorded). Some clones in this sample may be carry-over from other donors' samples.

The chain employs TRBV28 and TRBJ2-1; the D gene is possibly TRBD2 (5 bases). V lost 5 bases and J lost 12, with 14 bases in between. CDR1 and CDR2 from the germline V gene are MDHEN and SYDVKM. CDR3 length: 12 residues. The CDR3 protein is CASSPPEAAQFF. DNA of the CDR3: TGTGCCAGCAGTCCCCCCGAAGCGGCGCAGTTCTTC.

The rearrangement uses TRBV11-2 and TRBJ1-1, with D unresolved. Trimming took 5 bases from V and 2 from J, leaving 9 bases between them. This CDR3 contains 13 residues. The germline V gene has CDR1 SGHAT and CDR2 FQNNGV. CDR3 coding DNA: TGTGCCAGCAGCCCTGCAGTTAACACTGAAGCTTTCTTT. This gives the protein CASSPAVNTEAFF.

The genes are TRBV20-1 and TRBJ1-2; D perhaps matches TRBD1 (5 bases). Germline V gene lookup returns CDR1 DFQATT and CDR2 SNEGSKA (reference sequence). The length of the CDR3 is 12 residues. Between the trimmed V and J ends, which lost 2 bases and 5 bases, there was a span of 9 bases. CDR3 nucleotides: TGCAGTGCTAGATGGGGGGTTTATGGCTACACCTTC. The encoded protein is CSARWGVYGYTF.

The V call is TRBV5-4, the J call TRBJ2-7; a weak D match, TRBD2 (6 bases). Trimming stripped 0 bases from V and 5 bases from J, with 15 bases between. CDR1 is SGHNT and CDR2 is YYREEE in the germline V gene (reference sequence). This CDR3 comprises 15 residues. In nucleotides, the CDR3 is TGTGCCAGCAGCTTGGCCGGGACTCCTAATGACGAGCAGTACTTC. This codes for CASSLAGTPNDEQYF.

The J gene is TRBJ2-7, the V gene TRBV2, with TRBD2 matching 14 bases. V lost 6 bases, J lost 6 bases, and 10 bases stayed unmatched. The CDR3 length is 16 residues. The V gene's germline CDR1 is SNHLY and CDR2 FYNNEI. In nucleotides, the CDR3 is TGTGCCAGCAGGGCCGGACTAGCGGGAGGCAAGCGCGAGCAGTACTTC. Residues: CASRAGLAGGKREQYF.

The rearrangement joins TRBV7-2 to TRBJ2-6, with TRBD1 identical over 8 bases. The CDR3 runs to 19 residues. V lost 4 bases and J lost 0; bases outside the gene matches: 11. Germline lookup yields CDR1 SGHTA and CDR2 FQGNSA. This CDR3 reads CASSSPGTGEPSGANVLTF. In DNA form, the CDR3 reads TGTGCCAGCAGCTCCCCCGGGACAGGCGAACCCTCTGGGGCCAACGTCCTGACTTTC.

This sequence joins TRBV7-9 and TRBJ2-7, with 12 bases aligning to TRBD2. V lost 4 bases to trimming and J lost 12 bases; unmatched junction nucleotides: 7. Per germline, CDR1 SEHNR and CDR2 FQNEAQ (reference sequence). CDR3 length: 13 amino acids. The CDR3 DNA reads TGTGCCAGCAGCTCGGGACTAGCGGGTGTGCCGTACTTC. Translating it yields CASSSGLAGVPYF.

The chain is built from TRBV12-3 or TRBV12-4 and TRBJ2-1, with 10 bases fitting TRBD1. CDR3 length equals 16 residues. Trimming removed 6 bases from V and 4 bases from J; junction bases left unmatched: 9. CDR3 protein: CASSQTGGTGYNEQFF. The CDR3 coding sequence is TGTGCCAGCAGCCAGACAGGGGGCACAGGGTACAATGAGCAGTTCTTC.

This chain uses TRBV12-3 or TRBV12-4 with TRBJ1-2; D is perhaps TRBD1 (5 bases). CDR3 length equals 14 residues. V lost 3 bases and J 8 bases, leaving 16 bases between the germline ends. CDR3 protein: CASSFGNGRDGYTF. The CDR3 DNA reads TGTGCCAGCAGTTTCGGGAATGGGAGGGACGGCTACACCTTC.